These T cell receptor beta chains were read from a single sample in a study of circulating CD8 cells and anti-PD-1 response in melanoma. Using its own MiXCR run on the reads, TCRdb lists one record per CDR3 protein. The data contain roughly 210 distinct CDR3 sequences, 3.4% of them singletons. The source material was CD8+ T cells from PBMCs, sampled at baseline or after one month of anti-PD-1 therapy (not recorded which). The receptors originated from a human donor with melanoma. Each CDR3 is given with its conserved first and last residue. The D gene is left open where the match is weak. Some rows mark clone size as missing; the rest say once, few, many or name a class of expanded clone.

d_gene	abundance	len	v_gene	j_gene	CDR3nt	CDR3aa
-	large	12	TRBV6-6	TRBJ1-5	TGTGCCAGCAGTCGACCAAATCAGCCCCAGCATTTT	CASSRPNQPQHF
-	large	13	TRBV5-1	TRBJ2-7	TGCGCCAGCAGCTTGTATTTGCGACACGAGCAGTACTTC	CASSLYLRHEQYF
-	few	13	TRBV27	TRBJ2-7	TGTGCCAGCAGTGCGGGGAGCTCCTACGAGCAGTACTTC	CASSAGSSYEQYF
-	medium-sized	16	TRBV28	TRBJ2-5	TGTGCCAGCAGTTCGGGACTTAAAGACAGACAAGAGACCCAGTACTTC	CASSSGLKDRQETQYF
-	large	14	TRBV10-3	TRBJ2-7	TGTGCCATCAGTCTTTCACCGGGATCTTACGAGCAGTACTTC	CAISLSPGSYEQYF
-	large	13	TRBV25-1	TRBJ1-6	TGTGCCAGCAGTGAAAAGGGTAATTCACCCCTCCACTTT	CASSEKGNSPLHF
-	medium-sized	16	TRBV6-5	TRBJ2-1	TGTGCCAGCAGTTACTCTCCCCCTAGTCGCTACAATGAGCAGTTCTTC	CASSYSPPSRYNEQFF
-	hyperexpanded	15	TRBV27	TRBJ2-1	TGTGCCAGCAGCCCAAGGAGGGGAAGGGACAATGAGCAGTTCTTC	CASSPRRGRDNEQFF
-	large	17	TRBV12-3/TRBV12-4	TRBJ2-3	TGTGCCAGCAGTTTAGTTCATCAGGGCTTCGGCACAGATACGCAGTATTTT	CASSLVHQGFGTDTQYF
TRBD2	large	17	TRBV29-1	TRBJ2-1	TGCAGCGTTTCCGGGACTAGCGGGATCTTGGGAAACAATGAGCAGTTCTTC	CSVSGTSGILGNNEQFF
TRBD1	large	16	TRBV7-2	TRBJ2-7	TGTGCCAGCAGCTTAGTTAAAGGGACAGGGTACTACGAGCAGTACTTC	CASSLVKGTGYYEQYF
-	large	12	TRBV27	TRBJ2-2	TGTGCCAGCACCGGGAGAACCGGGGAGCTGTTTTTT	CASTGRTGELFF
TRBD2	large	16	TRBV4-1	TRBJ2-1	TGCGCCAGCAGACGCAGCGGGGGACTAGCGGGTCGGGAGCAGTTCTTC	CASRRSGGLAGREQFF
-	-	15	TRBV29-1	TRBJ2-7	TGCAGCGTTGAGGTCTTCAGGCCGCCGGTGGACGAGCAGTACTTC	CSVEVFRPPVDEQYF
-	few	15	TRBV15	TRBJ2-2	TGTGCCACCAGCAGAGAACGGGGGAACACCGGGGAGCTGTTTTTT	CATSRERGNTGELFF
TRBD1	large	15	TRBV5-8	TRBJ1-3	TGTGCCAGCAGCTTGGAGGGGGCGCCTGGAAACACCATATATTTT	CASSLEGAPGNTIYF